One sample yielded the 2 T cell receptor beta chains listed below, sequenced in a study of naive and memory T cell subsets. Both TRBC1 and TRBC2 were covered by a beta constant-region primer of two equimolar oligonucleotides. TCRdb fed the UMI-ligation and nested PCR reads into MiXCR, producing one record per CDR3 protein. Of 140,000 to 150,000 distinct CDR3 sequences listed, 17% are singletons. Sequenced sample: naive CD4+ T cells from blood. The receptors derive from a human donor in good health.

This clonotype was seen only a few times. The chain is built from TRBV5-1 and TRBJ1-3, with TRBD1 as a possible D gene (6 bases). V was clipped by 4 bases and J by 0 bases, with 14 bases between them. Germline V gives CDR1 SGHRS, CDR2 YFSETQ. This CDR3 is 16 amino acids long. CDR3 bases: TGCGCCAGCAGCGGAGGGGGACGCTCCTCTGGAAACACCATATATTTT. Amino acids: CASSGGGRSSGNTIYF.

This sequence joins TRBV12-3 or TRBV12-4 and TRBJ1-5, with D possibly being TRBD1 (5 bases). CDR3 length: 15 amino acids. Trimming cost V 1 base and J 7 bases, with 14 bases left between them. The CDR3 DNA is TGTGCCAGCAGTTTAGGCGGGGCCCTCGGCCAGCCCCAGCATTTT. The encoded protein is CASSLGGALGQPQHF.